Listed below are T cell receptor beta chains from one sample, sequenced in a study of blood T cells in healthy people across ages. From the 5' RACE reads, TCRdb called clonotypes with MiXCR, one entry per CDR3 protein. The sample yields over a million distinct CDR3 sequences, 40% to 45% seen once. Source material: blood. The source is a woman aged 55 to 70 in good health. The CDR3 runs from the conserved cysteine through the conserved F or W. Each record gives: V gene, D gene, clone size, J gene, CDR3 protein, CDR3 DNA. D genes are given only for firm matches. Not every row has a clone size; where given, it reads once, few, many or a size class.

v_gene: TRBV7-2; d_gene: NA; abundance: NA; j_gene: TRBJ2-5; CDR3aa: CASSLEASTGEQYF; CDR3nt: TGTGCCAGCAGCTTAGAGGCTAGTACCGGTGAGCAGTACTTC
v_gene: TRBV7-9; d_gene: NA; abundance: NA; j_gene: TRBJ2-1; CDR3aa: CASSLAGPHNEQFF; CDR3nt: TGTGCCAGCAGCTTAGCGGGACCCCACAATGAGCAGTTCTTC
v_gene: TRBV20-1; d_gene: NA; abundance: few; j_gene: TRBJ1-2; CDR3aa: CSAWGGPGYTF; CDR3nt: TGCAGTGCTTGGGGTGGGCCTGGCTACACCTTC
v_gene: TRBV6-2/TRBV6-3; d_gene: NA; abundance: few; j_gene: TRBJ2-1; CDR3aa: CASSYSGRRSSYNEQFF; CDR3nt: TGTGCCAGCAGTTACTCAGGACGGAGAAGCTCCTACAATGAGCAGTTCTTC
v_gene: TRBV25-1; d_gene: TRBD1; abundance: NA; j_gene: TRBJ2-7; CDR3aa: CAGSEAGTGGEQYF; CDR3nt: TGTGCCGGCAGTGAGGCCGGGACAGGGGGCGAGCAGTACTTC
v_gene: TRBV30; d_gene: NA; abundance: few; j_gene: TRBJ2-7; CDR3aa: CAWSGTSRSVEQYF; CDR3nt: TGTGCCTGGAGTGGTACTTCCCGATCCGTCGAGCAGTACTTC
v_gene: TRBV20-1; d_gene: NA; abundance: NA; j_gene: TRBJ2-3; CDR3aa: CSARDRSLAGADTQYF; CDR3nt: TGCAGTGCTAGAGACAGGTCGCTAGCCGGGGCAGATACGCAGTATTTT
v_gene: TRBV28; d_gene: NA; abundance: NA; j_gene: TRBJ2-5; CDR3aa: CASKANIGETQYF; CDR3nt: TGTGCCAGCAAGGCGAACATCGGAGAGACCCAGTACTTC
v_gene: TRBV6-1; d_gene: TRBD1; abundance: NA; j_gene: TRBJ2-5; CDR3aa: CASGGQADGETQYF; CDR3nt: TGTGCCAGCGGGGGACAGGCAGATGGAGAGACCCAGTACTTC
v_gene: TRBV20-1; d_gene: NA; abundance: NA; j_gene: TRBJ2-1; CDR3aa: CSARDPYGNEQFF; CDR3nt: TGCAGTGCTAGAGATCCCTATGGAAATGAGCAGTTCTTC
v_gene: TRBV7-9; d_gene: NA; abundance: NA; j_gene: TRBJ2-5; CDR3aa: CASSLGRELYF; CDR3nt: TGTGCCAGCAGCTTAGGGCGCGAGCTGTACTTC
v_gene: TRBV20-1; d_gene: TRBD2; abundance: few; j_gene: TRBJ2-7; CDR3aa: CSAIAGGPSYEQYF; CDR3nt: TGCAGTGCGATAGCGGGAGGACCCTCCTACGAGCAGTACTTC
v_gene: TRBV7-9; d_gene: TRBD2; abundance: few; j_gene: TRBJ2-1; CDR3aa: CASSRGRASYNEQFF; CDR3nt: TGTGCCAGCAGCCGCGGGAGGGCCTCCTACAATGAGCAGTTCTTC
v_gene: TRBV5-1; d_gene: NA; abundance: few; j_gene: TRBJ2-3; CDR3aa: CASSREGGPTTDTQYF; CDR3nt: TGCGCCAGCAGCAGAGAAGGGGGACCGACCACAGATACGCAGTATTTT
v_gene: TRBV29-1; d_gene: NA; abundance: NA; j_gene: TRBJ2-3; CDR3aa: CNVEGGVPDTQYF; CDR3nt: TGCAACGTTGAGGGAGGTGTCCCAGATACGCAGTATTTT
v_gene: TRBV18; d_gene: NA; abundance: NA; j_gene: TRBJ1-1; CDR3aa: CASSPGGENTEAFF; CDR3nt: TGTGCCAGCTCACCCGGAGGGGAGAACACTGAAGCTTTCTTT
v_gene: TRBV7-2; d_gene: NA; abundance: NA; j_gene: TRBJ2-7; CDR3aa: CASSLNWRPPQGIYEQYF; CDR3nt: TGTGCCAGCAGCTTAAATTGGAGACCGCCTCAGGGTATCTACGAGCAGTACTTC
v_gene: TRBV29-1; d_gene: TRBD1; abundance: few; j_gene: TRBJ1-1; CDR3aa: CSVAQGAMAEAFF; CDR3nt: TGCAGCGTTGCACAGGGGGCGATGGCTGAAGCTTTCTTT
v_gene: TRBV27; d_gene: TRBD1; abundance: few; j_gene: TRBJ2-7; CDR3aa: CASSLTGHGPEQYF; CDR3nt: TGTGCCAGCAGTTTGACAGGGCATGGACCCGAGCAGTACTTC
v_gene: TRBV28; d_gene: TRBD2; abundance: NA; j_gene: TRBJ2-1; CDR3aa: CASRLAGELPEQFF; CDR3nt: TGTGCCAGCAGACTAGCGGGAGAATTGCCTGAGCAGTTCTTC
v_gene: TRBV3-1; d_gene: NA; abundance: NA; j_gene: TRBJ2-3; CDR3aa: CASSPTVRDTDTQYF; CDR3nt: TGTGCCAGCAGCCCTACCGTGCGAGACACAGATACGCAGTATTTT
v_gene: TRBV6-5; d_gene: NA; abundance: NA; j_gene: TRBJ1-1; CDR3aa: CASSYSMGGLSEAFF; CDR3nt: TGTGCCAGCAGTTACTCTATGGGGGGTCTTTCTGAAGCTTTCTTT
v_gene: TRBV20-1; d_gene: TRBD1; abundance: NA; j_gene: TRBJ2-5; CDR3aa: CSASPTTGVGETQYF; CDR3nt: TGCAGTGCTAGCCCGACAACAGGGGTGGGAGAGACCCAGTACTTC
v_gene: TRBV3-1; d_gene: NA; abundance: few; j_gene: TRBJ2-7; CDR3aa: CASRGRGEQYF; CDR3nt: TGTGCCAGCAGAGGCAGGGGCGAGCAGTACTTC
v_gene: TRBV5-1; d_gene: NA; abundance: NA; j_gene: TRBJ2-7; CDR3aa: CASRRTDDSTYEQYF; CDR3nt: TGCGCCAGCAGGAGAACGGACGATTCGACCTACGAGCAGTACTTC
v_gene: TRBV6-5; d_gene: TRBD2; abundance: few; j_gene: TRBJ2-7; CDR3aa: CASSYTRFSGSYEQYF; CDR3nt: TGTGCCAGCAGTTATACTAGGTTTAGCGGGAGCTACGAGCAGTACTTC
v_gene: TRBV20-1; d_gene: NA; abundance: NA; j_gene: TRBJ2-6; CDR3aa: CSAEGVSGANVLTF; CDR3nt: TGCAGTGCGGAGGGGGTCTCTGGGGCCAACGTCCTGACTTTC
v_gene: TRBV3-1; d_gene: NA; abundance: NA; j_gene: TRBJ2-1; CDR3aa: CASSSSYEQFF; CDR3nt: TGTGCCAGCAGTTCTAGTTATGAGCAGTTCTTC
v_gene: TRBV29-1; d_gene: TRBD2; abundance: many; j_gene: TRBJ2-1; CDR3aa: CSGGLAANEQFF; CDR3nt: TGCAGCGGCGGACTAGCCGCAAATGAGCAGTTCTTC
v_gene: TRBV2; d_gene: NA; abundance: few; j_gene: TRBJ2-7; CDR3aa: CASSDRADEQYF; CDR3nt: TGTGCCAGCAGTGATCGGGCAGACGAGCAGTACTTC
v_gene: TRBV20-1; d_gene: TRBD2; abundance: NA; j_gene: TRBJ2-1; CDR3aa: CSAYSSSGREGQFF; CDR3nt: TGCAGTGCTTATTCGTCTAGCGGGAGGGAAGGGCAGTTCTTC
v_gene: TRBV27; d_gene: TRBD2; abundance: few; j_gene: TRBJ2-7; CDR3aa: CASRLAGTYEQYF; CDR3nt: TGTGCCAGCCGACTAGCGGGGACCTACGAGCAGTACTTC
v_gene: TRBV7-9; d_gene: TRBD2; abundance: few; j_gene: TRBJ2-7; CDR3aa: CASSTRTPTTSGNFYEQYF; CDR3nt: TGTGCCAGCAGCACAAGGACCCCAACGACTAGCGGGAATTTCTACGAGCAGTACTTC
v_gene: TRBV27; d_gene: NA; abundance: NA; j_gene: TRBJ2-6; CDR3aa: CASSLLGGDNVLTF; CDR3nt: TGTGCCAGCAGCCTCCTGGGGGGTGACAACGTCCTGACTTTC
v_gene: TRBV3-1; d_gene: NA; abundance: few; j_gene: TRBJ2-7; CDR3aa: CASSQDPTGQIYEQYF; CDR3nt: TGTGCCAGCAGCCAAGACCCGACAGGACAAATTTACGAGCAGTACTTC
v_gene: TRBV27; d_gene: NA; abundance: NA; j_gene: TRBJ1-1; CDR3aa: CASSPHMNTEAFF; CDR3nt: TGTGCCAGCAGTCCCCACATGAACACTGAAGCTTTCTTT
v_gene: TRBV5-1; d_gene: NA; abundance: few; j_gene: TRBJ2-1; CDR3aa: CASSPRGLSSYNEQFF; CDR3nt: TGCGCCAGCAGCCCCCGGGGCTTGAGCTCCTACAATGAGCAGTTCTTC
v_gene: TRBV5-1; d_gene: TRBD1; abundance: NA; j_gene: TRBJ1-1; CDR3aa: CASRDREAFF; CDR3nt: TGCGCCAGCAGGGACAGGGAAGCTTTCTTT
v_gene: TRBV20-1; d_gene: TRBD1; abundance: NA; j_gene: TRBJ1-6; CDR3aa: CSARVTGANSPLHF; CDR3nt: TGCAGTGCTAGAGTTACAGGGGCCAATTCACCCCTCCACTTT
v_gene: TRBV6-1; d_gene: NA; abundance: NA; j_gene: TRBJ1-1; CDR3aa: CTSSEIRQGKPEAFF; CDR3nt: TGTACCAGCAGTGAGATTCGGCAGGGGAAGCCTGAAGCTTTCTTT
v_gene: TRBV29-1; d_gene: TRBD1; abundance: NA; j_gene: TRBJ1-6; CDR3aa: CSVRGQGENSPLHF; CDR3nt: TGCAGCGTTCGTGGACAGGGAGAGAATTCACCCCTCCACTTT
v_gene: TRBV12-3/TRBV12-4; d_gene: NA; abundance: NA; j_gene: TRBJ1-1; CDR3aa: CASQRRNTEAFF; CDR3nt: TGTGCCAGTCAGAGACGGAACACTGAAGCTTTCTTT
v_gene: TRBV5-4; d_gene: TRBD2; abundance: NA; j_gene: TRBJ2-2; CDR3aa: CASSAGASGSTGELFF; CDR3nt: TGTGCCAGCAGCGCGGGGGCTAGCGGGAGTACCGGGGAGCTGTTTTTT
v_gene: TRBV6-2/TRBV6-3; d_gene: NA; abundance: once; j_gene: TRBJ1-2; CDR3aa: CASTGANYGYTF; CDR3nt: TGTGCCAGCACTGGAGCTAACTATGGCTACACCTTC
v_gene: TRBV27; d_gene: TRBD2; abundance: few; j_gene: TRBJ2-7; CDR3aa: CATSPRSGRYEQYF; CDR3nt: TGTGCCACCTCCCCCCGAAGCGGGAGGTACGAGCAGTACTTC
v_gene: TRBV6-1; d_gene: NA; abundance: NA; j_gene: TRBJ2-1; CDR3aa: CASSAHSGTLYNEQFF; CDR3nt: TGTGCCAGCAGTGCCCACTCCGGGACATTGTACAATGAGCAGTTCTTC
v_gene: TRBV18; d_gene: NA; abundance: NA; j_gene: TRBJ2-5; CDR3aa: CASSPRRTQETQYF; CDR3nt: TGTGCCAGCAGCCCACGTCGGACTCAAGAGACCCAGTACTTC
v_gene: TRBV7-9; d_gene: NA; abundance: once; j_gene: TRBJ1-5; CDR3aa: CASSLSMDSNQPQHF; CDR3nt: TGTGCCAGCAGCTTATCAATGGATAGCAATCAGCCCCAGCATTTT
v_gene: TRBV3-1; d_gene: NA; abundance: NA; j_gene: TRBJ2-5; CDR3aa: CASSSQVPGETQYF; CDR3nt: TGTGCCAGCAGCTCACAGGTTCCGGGAGAGACCCAGTACTTC
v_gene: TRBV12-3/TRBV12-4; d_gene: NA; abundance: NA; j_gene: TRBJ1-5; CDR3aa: CASSKFKDQHF; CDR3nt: TGTGCCAGCAGTAAGTTCAAAGACCAGCATTTT
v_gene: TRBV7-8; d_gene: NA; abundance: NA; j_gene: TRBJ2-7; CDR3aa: CASSLAHIYEQYF; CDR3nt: TGTGCCAGCAGCTTAGCTCACATCTACGAGCAGTACTTC